The entry that follows covers one TCR beta chain sequence. What this receptor recognizes is not known. No base quality values were provided; no much bigger clone lies one nucleotide off. Library preparation employed the immunoSEQ multiplex PCR assay. In TCRdb, the immuneACCESS table is reduced to in-frame sequences with V and J assigned. These tables do not hold every clone; where another copy was compared, an unresolved V gene accounts for under half, and the others remain unexplained. For this sample the table gives hundreds of thousands of clones, of which around 90% were detected only once. 6% to 7% of the sample belongs to the ten largest clones. This sample is part of a study of control samples from healthy donors and cancer patients (dated by TCRdb to the early 2020s). Trimming at the junction amounts to 0 bases on V and 0 bases on J, and the germline ends lie 11 bases apart. Measured from the cysteine to the phenylalanine, the CDR3 is 16 residues long. The CDR3 DNA has 48 bases and is translated from base 1. CDR1 and CDR2, looked up from the germline V gene, are MNHNS and SASEGT.

The source is a man aged 35-49 years with head and neck cancer. The sequence links TRBV6-1 to TRBJ1-2, with the D gene call left open. The sample consisted of PBMCs. In nucleotides, the sequence is TGTGCCAGCAGTGAAGCCCTGAGGTCCTCTAACTATGGCTACACCTTC. This is translated as CASSEALRSSNYGYTF.